This T cell receptor beta chain was observed in a study of CD8+ T cells in alopecia areata. Investigators isolated RNA and reverse transcribed it into cDNA to act as the sequencing template. Clones were read by immunoSEQ multiplex PCR, and TCRdb kept only the in-frame ones, dropping some. This sample has around 200,000 clones, with 50% to 65% found just once. Regarding treatment: oral pan-JAK inhibitor, 5-10 mg twice daily. The CDR3 is 17 residues long. Germline lookup yields CDR1 SGHTA and CDR2 FQGNSA. The V segment lost 4 bases and the J segment 3 bases; nucleotides outside the gene matches: 14. This chain uses TRBV7-2 with TRBJ2-5; 7 nucleotides agree with TRBD1. The clonotype originates from a human donor with alopecia areata. Sequenced here: CD8+ T cells sorted from blood, sampled at week 24, from a patient treated with tofacitinib. CDR3 DNA: TGTGCCAGCAGCTCCTACCCCCGGGACAGACCCGAAGAGACCCAGTACTTC. This sequence encodes CASSSYPRDRPEETQYF.